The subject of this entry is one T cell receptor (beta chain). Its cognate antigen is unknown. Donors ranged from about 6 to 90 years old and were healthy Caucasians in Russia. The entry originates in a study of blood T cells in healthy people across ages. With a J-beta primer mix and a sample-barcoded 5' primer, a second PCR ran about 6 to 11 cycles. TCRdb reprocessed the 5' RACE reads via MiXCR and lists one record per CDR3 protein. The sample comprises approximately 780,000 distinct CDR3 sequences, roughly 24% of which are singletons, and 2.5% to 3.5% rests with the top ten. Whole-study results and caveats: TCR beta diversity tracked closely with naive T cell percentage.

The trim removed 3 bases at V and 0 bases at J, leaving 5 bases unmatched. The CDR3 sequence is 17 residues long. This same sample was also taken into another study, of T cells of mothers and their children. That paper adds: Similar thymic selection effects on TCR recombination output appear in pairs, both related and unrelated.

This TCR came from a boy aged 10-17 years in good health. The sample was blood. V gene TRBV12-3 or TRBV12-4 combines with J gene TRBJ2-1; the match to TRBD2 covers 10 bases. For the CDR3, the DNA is TGTGCCAGCAGTTTCCGGACTAGCGGTCGCTCCTACAATGAGCAGTTCTTC. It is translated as CASSFRTSGRSYNEQFF.